This passage covers 14 T cell receptor beta chains from one sample sequenced in a study of blood T cell repertoires in COVID-19. Method: immunoSEQ multiplex PCR; TCRdb's copy keeps in-frame clones and lacks some. The table shows 110,000 to 150,000 clones, with 65% to 85% occurring only once. The sample taken for sequencing was peripheral blood. Receptors originate from a man between 50 and 59 years old with active or convalescent COVID-19.

V is TRBV10-2 and J is TRBJ2-7; 11 nucleotides match TRBD2. With 5 bases clipped from V and 6 bases from J, the junction kept 9 bases outside the gene matches. CDR3 length equals 15 residues. The germline gives CDR1 WSHSY, CDR2 SAAADI. CDR3 nucleotide sequence: TGCGCCAGCAGTCCTCTACTAGCGGGAGTAGGCGAGCAGTACTTC. Protein sequence: CASSPLLAGVGEQYF.

This clone was observed a few times. The chain employs TRBV6-5 and TRBJ2-1, with TRBD2 matching over 10 bases. Unmatched junction bases numbered 5, after V lost 6 bases and J lost 6 bases. The CDR3 is 14 residues long. In germline, CDR1 is MNHEY, CDR2 SVGAGI. CDR3 sequence: CASRASGSFNEQFF. DNA of the CDR3: TGTGCCAGCAGGGCTAGCGGGAGTTTCAATGAGCAGTTCTTC.

J is TRBJ2-2 and V is TRBV5-1; D is uncertain. The CDR3 extends over 13 amino acids. V dropped 4 bases and J dropped 2 bases, with 6 bases sitting between them. Germline loops: CDR1 SGHRS, CDR2 YFSETQ. The CDR3 DNA reads as TGCGCCAGCAGCGACTTAAACACCGGGGAGCTGTTTTTT. Translating gives CASSDLNTGELFF.

The J gene is TRBJ2-2, the V gene TRBV28; TRBD1 aligns across 8 bases. Germline V gene lookup returns CDR1 MDHEN and CDR2 SYDVKM. Trimming cost V 3 bases and J 0 bases; bases outside gene matches: 3. The CDR3 has 16 amino acids. The CDR3 nucleotides are TGTGCCAGCAGTTTTTGGACAGGGTCGAACACCGGGGAGCTGTTTTTT. This codes for CASSFWTGSNTGELFF.

The chain is built from TRBV6-2 or TRBV6-3 and TRBJ2-4; D remains unclear. Germline CDR1 is MNHEY and CDR2 is SVGEGT. The CDR3 has 11 residues. Trimming stripped 6 bases from V and 6 bases from J, with 6 bases between. Here the CDR3 reads CASSFINIQYF. The CDR3 DNA reads TGTGCCAGCAGCTTTATAAACATTCAGTACTTC.

V is TRBV7-7 and J is TRBJ2-1; D is perhaps TRBD2 (7 bases). Per germline, CDR1 SSHAT and CDR2 FNYEAQ (reference sequence). Trimming shortened V by 11 bases and J by 7 bases, and 15 bases separated the two germline ends. This CDR3 comprises 12 residues. The CDR3 here is CAYGGRGNEQFF. CDR3 bases: TGTGCCTACGGGGGGAGGGGGAATGAGCAGTTCTTC.

This clone was observed once. The rearrangement links TRBV12-3 or TRBV12-4 to TRBJ1-5; D ambiguous. The CDR3 is 12 amino acids. V was cut by 5 bases and J by 4 bases, with 6 bases left in between. CDR3 in amino acids: CASSGLNQPQHF. The CDR3 region has the DNA TGTGCCAGCAGTGGACTGAATCAGCCCCAGCATTTT.

The rearrangement uses TRBV7-9 and TRBJ1-5; D is perhaps TRBD1 (6 bases). Germline assignment: CDR1 SEHNR and CDR2 FQNEAQ (reference sequence). The CDR3 spans 14 residues. Trimming shortened V by 2 bases and J by 7 bases, and 12 bases separated the two germline ends. The DNA of the CDR3 is TGTGCCAGCAGCTTACAGGGGTCCCGACAGCCCCAGCATTTT. Protein sequence: CASSLQGSRQPQHF.

This clone was observed a few times. The J gene is TRBJ2-7, the V gene TRBV7-2; weak D call: TRBD2 (6 bases). CDR3 size: 14 residues. V was pared by 1 base and J by 4 bases, with 11 bases between. Germline CDR1 and CDR2: SGHTA and FQGNSA. As DNA, the CDR3 is TGTGCCAGCAGCTTAGGTGGCGGGGCTTACGAGCAGTACTTC. Its protein is CASSLGGGAYEQYF. Complete variable domain (other parts from reference TRBV7-2 and TRBJ2-7): GAGVSQSPSNKVTEKGKDVELRCDPISGHTALYWYRQSLGQGLEFLIYFQGNSAPDKSGLPSDRFSAERTGGSVSTLTIQRTQQEDSAVYLCASSLGGGAYEQYFGPGTRLTVT.

The gene calls are TRBV7-9 and TRBJ2-7; 9 nucleotides agree with TRBD2. Germline-derived CDR1 and CDR2 are SEHNR and FQNEAQ (reference sequence). V gave up 4 bases and J gave up 5 bases; unmatched junction bases: 6. This CDR3 is 14 amino acids long. The CDR3 spells CASSSSGRRNEQYF. In nucleotides, the CDR3 is TGTGCCAGCAGCTCCAGCGGGAGGAGGAACGAGCAGTACTTC. Full variable domain (remainder filled in from reference TRBV7-9 and TRBJ2-7): DTGVSQNPRHKITKRGQNVTFRCDPISEHNRLYWYRQTLGQGPEFLTYFQNEAQLEKSRLLSDRFSAERPKGSFSTLEIQRTEQGDSAMYLCASSSSGRRNEQYFGPGTRLTVT.

The gene calls are TRBV5-1 and TRBJ1-6, with a weak D call TRBD1 (5 bases). Between the trimmed V and J ends, which lost 1 base and 8 bases, there was a span of 10 bases. The CDR3 is 14 residues long. Germline CDR1 SGHRS, CDR2 YFSETQ. As DNA, the CDR3 is TGCGCCAGCAGCTTGAGGGCAGGGTATTCACCCCTCCACTTT. This gives the protein CASSLRAGYSPLHF.

This sequence joins TRBV2 and TRBJ2-7, with D possibly being TRBD1 (5 bases). Germline CDR1 SNHLY, CDR2 FYNNEI. V lost 4 bases to trimming and J lost 6 bases, with 16 bases between them. The CDR3 length is 14 residues. The chain's CDR3 is CASSGQLPPAEQYF. As DNA, the CDR3 is TGTGCCAGCAGTGGACAGTTACCCCCCGCCGAGCAGTACTTC.

The CDR3 region has the DNA TGCAGCGTTGAAGTCTCACAGGGGGCAGGCGAGCAGTACTTC. Translation gives CSVEVSQGAGEQYF. This chain joins TRBV29-1 and TRBJ2-7; 9 nucleotides match TRBD1. Per germline, CDR1 SQVTM and CDR2 ANQGSEA. The CDR3 runs 14 residues. Trimming removed 1 base from V and 6 bases from J; junction bases left unmatched: 7.

In DNA form, the CDR3 reads TGTGCCAGCAGCTCGTACCCCGGCGGGGGGGCCGGGGAGCTGTTTTTT. Amino acids: CASSSYPGGGAGELFF. This chain connects TRBV11-2 to TRBJ2-2; 9 bases are a match to TRBD2. From germline, CDR1 is SGHAT and CDR2 FQNNGV. This CDR3 spans 16 amino acids. Trimming cost V 4 bases and J 6 bases; bases outside gene matches: 9. Variable domain in full (rest from reference TRBV11-2 and TRBJ2-2): EAGVAQSPRYKIIEKRQSVAFWCNPISGHATLYWYQQILGQGPKLLIQFQNNGVVDDSQLPKDRFSAERLKGVDSTLKIQPAKLEDSAVYLCASSSYPGGGAGELFFGEGSRLTVL.